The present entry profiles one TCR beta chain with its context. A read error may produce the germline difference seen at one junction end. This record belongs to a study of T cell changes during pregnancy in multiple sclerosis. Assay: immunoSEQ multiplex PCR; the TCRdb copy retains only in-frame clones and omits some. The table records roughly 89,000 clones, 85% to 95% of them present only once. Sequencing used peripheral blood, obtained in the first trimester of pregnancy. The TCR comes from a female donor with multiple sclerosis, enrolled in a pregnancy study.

DNA of the CDR3: TGTGCTAGCAGCCCCGCGGGGGGGAACGACAATGAGCAGTTCTTC. Its translation: CASSPAGGNDNEQFF. J is TRBJ2-1 and V is TRBV7-7; 9 nucleotides align to TRBD2. The CDR3 is 15 amino acids. CDR1 is SSHAT and CDR2 is FNYEAQ in the germline V gene (reference sequence).